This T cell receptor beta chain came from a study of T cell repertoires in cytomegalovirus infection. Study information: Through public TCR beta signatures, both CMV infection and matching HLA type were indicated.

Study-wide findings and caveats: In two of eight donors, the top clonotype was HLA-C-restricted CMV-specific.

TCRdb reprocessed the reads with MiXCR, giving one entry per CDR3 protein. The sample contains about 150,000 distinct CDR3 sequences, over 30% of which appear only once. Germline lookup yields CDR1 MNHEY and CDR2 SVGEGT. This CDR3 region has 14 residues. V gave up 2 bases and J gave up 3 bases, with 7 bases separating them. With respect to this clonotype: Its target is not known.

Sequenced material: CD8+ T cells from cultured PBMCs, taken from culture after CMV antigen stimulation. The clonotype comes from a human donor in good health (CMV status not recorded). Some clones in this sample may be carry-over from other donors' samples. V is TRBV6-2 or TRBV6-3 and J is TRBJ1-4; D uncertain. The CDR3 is CASSYLGPNEKLFF. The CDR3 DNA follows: TGTGCCAGCAGTTACCTAGGGCCTAATGAAAAACTGTTTTTT.